The TCR beta chain under discussion was sequenced for a study of blood T cells in healthy people across ages. Study results and caveats: Observed TCR beta diversity per million T cells went down as age went up. This fall followed a roughly linear course with age. PBMCs left unsorted prevented a conclusive naive versus antigen-experienced comparison.

As regards this clonotype: The antigen remains undetermined.

Combining a sample-barcoded 5' primer with a J-beta primer mix, a second PCR ran for roughly 6 to 11 cycles. TCRdb re-analysed the 5' RACE reads in MiXCR, keeping a single row per CDR3 protein. The sample has about 1.7 million distinct CDR3 sequences, roughly 30% seen once. V was pared by 3 bases and J by 7 bases, with 3 bases of the junction left unmatched. Germline CDR1 LGHNA, CDR2 YSLEER. This CDR3 has 14 amino acids. The rearrangement uses TRBV4-3 and TRBJ2-1, with 10 bases matching TRBD2. This receptor was taken from a woman aged 30 to 39 in good health. The source material was blood. The DNA for the CDR3 is TGCGCCAGCAGCCAGGGACTAGCGAGAAATGAGCAGTTCTTC. Its translation is CASSQGLARNEQFF.